A selection of T cell receptor beta chains follows, all from one sample in a study of shared clonotypes between healthy human individuals. Some clones are missing from TCRdb's copy, which holds only in-frame ones; the method was immunoSEQ multiplex PCR. The sample consists of about half a million clones, about 72% of them appearing once. Material for sequencing was PBMCs. Every receptor here comes from a woman aged 40 to 55 in good health. Some clones in this sample may be carry-over from other donors' samples. Both conserved end residues are part of each CDR3. The D gene is left open where the match is weak. For some rows the clone size is stated as once, few or many, or as a class when expanded; others skip it.

D	size	V	J	DNA	CDR3
-	-	TRBV25-1	TRBJ2-2	TGTGCCAGCAGTCCCCCCCGGGAAACCGGGGAGCTGTTTTTT	CASSPPRETGELFF
-	-	TRBV4-3	TRBJ2-5	TGCGCCAGCAGCCAAGCAGGGGTGGAAACCCAGTACTTC	CASSQAGVETQYF
-	few	TRBV7-9	TRBJ1-1	TGTGCCAGCCAGCTTAGTTCGGGGAACACTGAAGCTTTCTTT	CASQLSSGNTEAFF
-	-	TRBV28	TRBJ1-1	TGTGCCAGCACCTCAAGGGAGGGTGGCACTGAAGCTTTCTTT	CASTSREGGTEAFF
-	-	TRBV18	TRBJ1-2	TGTGCCAGCTCACCGTCGGACAAACGCTATGGCTACACCTTC	CASSPSDKRYGYTF
-	-	TRBV9	TRBJ2-1	TGTGCCAGCAGCCCCAGGGGACACTCCTACAATGAGCAGTTCTTC	CASSPRGHSYNEQFF
-	-	TRBV7-3	TRBJ2-1	TGTGCCAGCAGCCCGATGACTAGTAACAATGAGCAGTTCTTC	CASSPMTSNNEQFF
-	-	TRBV7-9	TRBJ2-7	TGTGCCAGCAGCTTAGTCCGAGATCATGGACCCGAGCAGTACTTC	CASSLVRDHGPEQYF
TRBD2	-	TRBV5-8	TRBJ2-1	TGTGCCAGCAGCAGGGGACTAGCGGCCTACAATGAGCAGTTCTTC	CASSRGLAAYNEQFF
-	-	TRBV27	TRBJ2-1	TGTGCCAGCAGGGGGCAGCCTTACAATGAGCAGTTCTTC	CASRGQPYNEQFF
-	-	TRBV28	TRBJ2-3	-	CASSTSFLGRTDTQYF
-	-	TRBV7-8	TRBJ2-1	TGTGCCAGCAGCTTAGTGGGGGGACCCCTAGGAAATGAGCAGTTCTTC	CASSLVGGPLGNEQFF
-	-	TRBV10-3	TRBJ1-2	TGTGCCATCAGTGAGTCGTTGGGGGTGAAGTATGGCTACACCTTC	CAISESLGVKYGYTF
TRBD2	many	TRBV6-4	TRBJ2-2	TGTGCCAGCAGTGAACTAGCGGGGATGGACACCGGGGAGCTGTTTTTT	CASSELAGMDTGELFF
-	-	TRBV4-2	TRBJ2-3	TGTGCCAGCAGCCAGGAACAGGGCCGCACAGATACGCAGTATTTT	CASSQEQGRTDTQYF
TRBD1	-	TRBV9	TRBJ1-2	TGTGCCAGCAGCGTAGCTCTGACAGGGGCCTATGGCTACACCTTC	CASSVALTGAYGYTF
TRBD1	-	TRBV2	TRBJ1-5	TGTGCCAGCAGTAAAGGGGACAGCGGGTCTTGGCCCCAGCATTTT	CASSKGDSGSWPQHF
TRBD2	-	TRBV5-1	TRBJ2-3	TGCGCCAGCAGAACTAGCGGGAGAAGCACAGATACGCAGTATTTT	CASRTSGRSTDTQYF
TRBD2	-	TRBV7-2	TRBJ2-1	TGTGCCAGCAGCTGGGGCCGGGGGGTCAATGAGCAGTTCTTC	CASSWGRGVNEQFF
-	-	TRBV10-2	TRBJ2-7	TGCGCCAGCAGTGAAGGTCAGGGACCCTACGAGCAGTACTTC	CASSEGQGPYEQYF
TRBD2	once	TRBV4-1	TRBJ2-3	TGCGCCAGCAGCCAACGAGCGGGAGCAACAGATACGCAGTATTTT	CASSQRAGATDTQYF
-	few	TRBV11-2	TRBJ1-4	TGTGCCAGCAGCTTATTTGGGGGGCCGACTAATGAAAAACTGTTTTTT	CASSLFGGPTNEKLFF
TRBD1	-	TRBV30	TRBJ1-3	TGTGCCTCGGACAGGGGGACGGGTCGAAACACCATATATTTT	CASDRGTGRNTIYF
-	few	TRBV28	TRBJ2-7	TGTGCCAGCAGTTCGCTGGGGGGGCGCTCAAGATACGAGCAGTACTTC	CASSSLGGRSRYEQYF
-	-	TRBV5-4	TRBJ2-7	TGTGCCAGCAGCTTTAAAGGACTAAGCGAGCAGTACTTC	CASSFKGLSEQYF
-	-	TRBV29-1	TRBJ2-1	TGCAGCGTTGAAAGGGGTATAGCCTCCTACAATGAGCAGTTCTTC	CSVERGIASYNEQFF
-	few	TRBV4-2	TRBJ1-2	TGTGCCAGCAGCCAAGATATGAGGGGTGCCCTCTATGGCTACACCTTC	CASSQDMRGALYGYTF
-	-	TRBV14	TRBJ2-7	TGTGCCAGCAGCCAACCTCAAGGGGGTAGATACGAGCAGTACTTC	CASSQPQGGRYEQYF
-	-	TRBV5-4	TRBJ1-2	TGTGCCAGCAGTACAGGGACGGGTGATGGCTACACCTTC	CASSTGTGDGYTF
-	-	TRBV7-9	TRBJ2-4	TGTGCCAGCAGGGGGGAAGGAAACATTCAGTACTTC	CASRGEGNIQYF
-	many	TRBV5-4	TRBJ2-7	TGTGCCAGCAGCTTGATGGGACATCGCTACGAGCAGTACTTC	CASSLMGHRYEQYF
TRBD2	-	TRBV29-1	TRBJ2-3	TGCAGCGTTCCTATAGCGGGAGGGCCAGCAGATACGCAGTATTTT	CSVPIAGGPADTQYF
-	-	TRBV5-1	TRBJ1-3	TGCGCCAGCAGCCCGGGACCGCGGAGCTCTGGAAACACCATATATTTT	CASSPGPRSSGNTIYF
TRBD1	-	TRBV30	TRBJ1-1	TGTGCCTACTGGGCAGGGGGATATTATGTGAACACTGAAGCTTTCTTT	CAYWAGGYYVNTEAFF
TRBD2	-	TRBV28	TRBJ2-1	TGTGCCAGCGGGGCTTTCTCTAGCGGTTGGAATGAGCAGTTCTTC	CASGAFSSGWNEQFF
-	-	TRBV5-4	TRBJ1-1	TGTGCCAGCAGCTCAACAGGGAGGGCGAACACTGAAGCTTTCTTT	CASSSTGRANTEAFF
-	few	TRBV13	TRBJ2-7	TGTGCCAGCAGCTCAGGGAAGTTTTACTCTAATTACGAGCAGTACTTC	CASSSGKFYSNYEQYF
-	-	TRBV5-1	TRBJ1-5	TGCGCCAGCAGCGCGGGAGACTATAGCAATCAGCCCCAGCATTTT	CASSAGDYSNQPQHF
TRBD1	-	TRBV7-8	TRBJ2-6	TGTGCCAGCAGCTTAGGTCAGGGGGCTGGGGCCAACGTCCTGACTTTC	CASSLGQGAGANVLTF
-	-	TRBV30	TRBJ1-4	TGTGCCTGGAGCCAGGGCTTGGCTAATGAAAAACTGTTTTTT	CAWSQGLANEKLFF
-	-	TRBV2	TRBJ1-3	TGTGCCAGCGCCCGGACGGGGGGAAACACCATATATTTT	CASARTGGNTIYF
-	many	TRBV30	TRBJ2-7	TGTGCCTGGAGTGACCCCCGCCTACGGGCGCACTCCTACGAGCAGTACTTC	CAWSDPRLRAHSYEQYF
TRBD1	-	TRBV7-7	TRBJ1-4	TGTGCTAGCAGGGGGGTGTTTGAAGCAACTAATGAAAAACTGTTTTTT	CASRGVFEATNEKLFF
TRBD2	-	TRBV5-1	TRBJ2-5	TGCGCCAGCAGCGGGACTAGCGGGGACTACCAAGAGACCCAGTACTTC	CASSGTSGDYQETQYF